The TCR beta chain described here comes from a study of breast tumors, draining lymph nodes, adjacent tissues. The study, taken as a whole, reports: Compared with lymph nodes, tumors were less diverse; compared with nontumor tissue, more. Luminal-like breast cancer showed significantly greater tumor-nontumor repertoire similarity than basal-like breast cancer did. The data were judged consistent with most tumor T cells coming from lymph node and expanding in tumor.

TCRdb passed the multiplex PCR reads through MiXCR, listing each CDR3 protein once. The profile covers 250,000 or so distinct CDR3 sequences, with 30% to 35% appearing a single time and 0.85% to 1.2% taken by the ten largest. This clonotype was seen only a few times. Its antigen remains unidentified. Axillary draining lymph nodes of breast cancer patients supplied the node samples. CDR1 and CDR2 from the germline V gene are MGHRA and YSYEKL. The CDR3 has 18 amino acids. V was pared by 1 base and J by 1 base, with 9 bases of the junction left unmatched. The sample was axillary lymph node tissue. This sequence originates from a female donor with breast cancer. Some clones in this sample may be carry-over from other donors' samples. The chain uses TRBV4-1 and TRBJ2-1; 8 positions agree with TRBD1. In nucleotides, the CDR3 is TGCGCCAGCAGCCAAGTTAGCGGCCGGGACAGGTCCTACAATGAGCAGTTCTTC. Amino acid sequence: CASSQVSGRDRSYNEQFF.